Listed here are 2 T cell receptor beta chains from one sample, sequenced in a study of a mutant IDH1 vaccine in newly diagnosed glioma. These receptors have no known antigen. Time point defined: week 23, last vaccination. Each vaccine dose was 300 ug of mutant IDH1 20-mer peptide, with topical imiquimod. Clones were read by immunoSEQ multiplex PCR, and TCRdb kept only the in-frame ones, dropping some. Altogether tens of thousands of clones are present, 65% to 90% being singletons, with the ten largest covering about 2.2%. Sample: PBMCs, taken from a glioma patient whose treatment included an IDH1 peptide vaccine. Source of these receptors: a man aged 25-45 years with glioma. Some clones in this sample may be carry-over from other donors' samples.

This sequence joins TRBV28 and TRBJ1-2, with D possibly matching TRBD1 (6 bases). Trimming left V 3 bases short and J 7 bases short, with 15 bases between. The CDR3 is made up of 14 amino acids. CDR1 and CDR2 from the germline V gene are MDHEN and SYDVKM. CDR3 protein: CASSLGGGAGGYTF. In nucleotides, the CDR3 is TGTGCCAGCAGTTTGGGTGGGGGGGCTGGTGGCTACACCTTC.

V gene TRBV18 combines with J gene TRBJ1-1; D gene ambiguous. This CDR3 contains 14 residues. With 2 bases removed from V and 1 base from J, the gap between germline ends came to 8 bases. Looked up from germline, CDR1 is KGHSH and CDR2 is LQKENI. CDR3 sequence: CASSPSRTNTEAFF. The DNA of the CDR3 is TGTGCCAGCTCACCATCGAGAACGAACACTGAAGCTTTCTTT.